One sample yielded the 20 T cell receptor beta chains listed below, sequenced in a study of blood T cell repertoires in COVID-19. TCRdb's copy holds only in-frame clones and misses some; the assay was immunoSEQ multiplex PCR. This sample has 130,000 or so clones, with 86% found just once. The sequenced sample was peripheral blood. The receptors were gathered from an older woman with acute or convalescent COVID-19.

This chain links TRBV7-6 with TRBJ2-5; D might be TRBD2 (7 bases). Germline V gene lookup returns CDR1 SGHVS and CDR2 FNYEAQ. V dropped 3 bases and J dropped 1 base, with 12 bases sitting between them. This CDR3 has 15 amino acids. The CDR3 nucleotides are TGTGCCAGCAGCTTCGAGGGGGGGATCCAAGAGACCCAGTACTTC. This codes for CASSFEGGIQETQYF.

The chain joins TRBV19 to TRBJ2-5; 11 bases align to TRBD2. CDR3 length: 15 amino acids. CDR1 is LNHDA, CDR2 SQIVND, per germline (reference sequence). Trimming removed 5 bases from V and 5 bases from J; junction bases left unmatched: 7. The CDR3 coding sequence is TGTGCCAGTAGTTTACTAGCGGGGGCCGGGGAGACCCAGTACTTC. This codes for CASSLLAGAGETQYF.

The V gene is TRBV29-1, the J gene TRBJ2-3; 12 bases agree with TRBD2. This CDR3 has 14 amino acids. CDR1 is SQVTM and CDR2 is ANQGSEA in the germline V gene. After removal of 4 bases from V and 7 bases from J, the junction contained 6 bases not matched to a gene. The DNA for the CDR3 is TGCAGCGTTGCCCGCCTAGCGGGGGGGAATACGCAGTATTTT. This translates into CSVARLAGGNTQYF.

The V gene is TRBV24-1, the J gene TRBJ2-1, with TRBD1 identical over 9 bases. The CDR3 has 15 amino acids. V lost 4 bases to trimming and J lost 10 bases; unmatched junction nucleotides: 10. The germline V gene has CDR1 KGHDR and CDR2 SFDVKD. CDR3 DNA: TGTGCCACCAGTGACCCGGGACAGGGCCCTTGGGAGCAGTTCTTC. Its protein product is CATSDPGQGPWEQFF.

CDR3 coding DNA: TGCGCCAGCAGCCCGAGAAGGGGACAGGGCCACACTGAAGCTTTCTTT. Protein product: CASSPRRGQGHTEAFF. The chain joins TRBV5-1 to TRBJ1-1; 9 bases align to TRBD1. V dropped 4 bases and J dropped 3; count of bases not matched to a gene: 10. Per germline, CDR1 SGHRS and CDR2 YFSETQ. The CDR3 sequence is 16 residues long.

This clone was seen just once. The rearrangement uses TRBV3-1 (or the pseudogene TRBV3-2) and TRBJ1-5, with D perhaps TRBD1 (5 bases). The V gene lost 4 bases and the J gene lost 7 bases, with 14 bases spanning the gap. The CDR3 is 14 amino acids. CDR1 and CDR2 from the germline V gene are LGHDT and YNNKEL (reference sequence). CDR3 protein: CASSPQGGDQPQHF. CDR3 nucleotides: TGTGCCAGCAGCCCCCAGGGCGGGGACCAGCCCCAGCATTTT.

In regard to this clone: Compared with germline, one end of the junction differs, possibly owing to a read error. J is TRBJ2-7 and V is TRBV4-2; 9 bases fit TRBD1. The length of the CDR3 is 16 residues. The germline V gene has CDR1 LGHNA and CDR2 YNFKEQ. The CDR3 DNA reads TGTGCCAGCACCCAAGGGTGGGACAGGGCCTCCTACGAGCAGTACTTC. This encodes CASTQGWDRASYEQYF.

The chain couples TRBV28 to TRBJ1-3, with no clear D. Trimming removed 2 bases from V and 1 base from J, with 9 bases in between. This CDR3 is 15 amino acids long. CDR1 MDHEN and CDR2 SYDVKM come from the germline V gene. The DNA for the CDR3 is TGTGCCAGCAGTTTAACTGTTGGTTCTGGAAACACCATATATTTT. It translates to CASSLTVGSGNTIYF.

This clone was seen once. The V call is TRBV2, the J call TRBJ2-3; 8 bases fit TRBD1. The germline V gene encodes CDR1 SNHLY and CDR2 FYNNEI. V dropped 10 bases and J dropped 2; count of bases not matched to a gene: 8. This CDR3 is 14 amino acids long. CDR3 protein: CAITRGRDTDTQYF. CDR3 DNA: TGTGCCATTACCAGGGGGCGAGACACAGATACGCAGTATTTT. Based on the CDR3 plus reference TRBV2 and TRBJ2-3, the full variable domain is EPEVTQTPSHQVTQMGQEVILRCVPISNHLYFYWYRQILGQKVEFLVSFYNNEISEKSEIFDDQFSVERPDGSNFTLKIRSTKLEDSAMYFCAITRGRDTDTQYFGPGTRLTVL.

The chain carries TRBV7-5 and TRBJ1-5; the table names TRBD1, a call not compared with the DNA. TRBV7-5 is classified as a pseudogene. This CDR3 comprises 17 residues. The CDR3 spells CARREAQGKSWNQPQHF. CDR3 in DNA: TGTGCCAGAAGGGAGGCACAGGGGAAAAGTTGGAATCAGCCCCAGCATTTT.

The chain couples TRBV5-1 to TRBJ2-3; D may be TRBD1 (6 bases). Per the germline V gene, CDR1 is SGHRS and CDR2 is YFSETQ. The V gene lost 0 bases and the J gene lost 1 base, with 12 bases spanning the gap. There are 16 residues in the CDR3. CDR3 DNA: TGCGCCAGCAGCTTGGTTCGGAGACAGGGCACAGATACGCAGTATTTT. This translates into CASSLVRRQGTDTQYF.

This chain joins TRBV28 and TRBJ1-1; D is possibly TRBD1 (5 bases). Germline lookup yields CDR1 MDHEN and CDR2 SYDVKM. The CDR3 consists of 15 residues. V lost 1 base to trimming and J lost 0 bases, with 9 bases between them. The CDR3 sequence: CASSLYGRVNTEAFF. CDR3 bases: TGTGCCAGCAGTTTATACGGCAGGGTGAACACTGAAGCTTTCTTT.

This chain joins TRBV10-3 and TRBJ2-7; no reliable D call. Germline CDR1 is ENHRY and CDR2 is SYGVKD. CDR3 size: 15 residues. The germline V and J ends were trimmed by 0 bases and 3 bases, with 12 bases remaining between them. The chain's CDR3 is CAISESEDGNYEQYF. The CDR3 DNA reads as TGTGCCATCAGTGAGTCTGAGGATGGAAACTACGAGCAGTACTTC.

V and J are TRBV10-3 and TRBJ2-1; TRBD1 matches 7 bases. CDR3 length: 11 residues. Trimming took 7 bases from V and 9 from J; bases not matched to a gene: 3. Germline values: CDR1 ENHRY, CDR2 SYGVKD. The CDR3 DNA reads as TGTGCCATCACAGGGGGTACTGAGCAGTTCTTC. Translated, it gives CAITGGTEQFF.

The gene calls are TRBV9 and TRBJ1-5, with D unresolved. The CDR3 runs 14 residues. V dropped 0 bases and J dropped 3 bases, with 7 bases sitting between them. Germline values: CDR1 SGDLS, CDR2 YYNGEE. This chain's CDR3 is CASSVGVVNQPQHF. CDR3 sequence (DNA): TGTGCCAGCAGCGTAGGAGTCGTCAATCAGCCCCAGCATTTT.

This chain uses TRBV2 with TRBJ1-3, with D maybe TRBD1 (5 bases). Per germline, CDR1 SNHLY and CDR2 FYNNEI. CDR3 length: 16 residues. The ends were cut back, 0 bases at V and 2 bases at J, with 11 bases in the middle. CDR3 sequence reads: CASSEARGGTGNTIYF. The CDR3 region has the DNA TGTGCCAGCAGTGAAGCGCGCGGGGGAACTGGAAACACCATATATTTT. The complete variable domain, with remaining parts taken from reference TRBV2 and TRBJ1-3, reads EPEVTQTPSHQVTQMGQEVILRCVPISNHLYFYWYRQILGQKVEFLVSFYNNEISEKSEIFDDQFSVERPDGSNFTLKIRSTKLEDSAMYFCASSEARGGTGNTIYFGEGSWLTVV.

V gene TRBV28 combines with J gene TRBJ1-2; D is undetermined. Trimming took off 3 bases at V and 0 bases at J, with 5 bases between the two ends. The CDR3 is 13 residues long. Germline V gives CDR1 MDHEN, CDR2 SYDVKM. This chain's CDR3 is CASSFSTNYGYTF. The CDR3 nucleotides read TGTGCCAGCAGTTTTAGCACTAACTATGGCTACACCTTC.

The rearrangement joins TRBV11-3 to TRBJ2-1; 8 positions match TRBD2. This CDR3 region has 15 residues. The junction had 1 base not matched to a gene; V was cut back by 3 bases and J by 0 bases. Germline CDR1 is SGHNT and CDR2 is YENEEA. The CDR3 DNA sequence: TGTGCCAGCAGCTTCAGCGGGGGCTCCTACAATGAGCAGTTCTTC. Translation gives CASSFSGGSYNEQFF.

This clone was counted a few times. This chain joins TRBV4-1 and TRBJ1-5, with TRBD1 matching 9 bases. CDR3 length equals 18 residues. The junction had 11 bases not matched to a gene; V was cut back by 4 bases and J by 1 base. Germline-derived CDR1 and CDR2 are MGHRA and YSYEKL. In nucleotides, the CDR3 is TGCGCCAGCAGCCCTCACGCCGCGACAGGGGGAAGCAATCAGCCCCAGCATTTT. It encodes CASSPHAATGGSNQPQHF.

Worth noting for this clone: Different DNA sequences within this sample yield the same CDR3. V is TRBV29-1 and J is TRBJ2-6, with a tentative D call TRBD1 (5 bases). V dropped 7 bases and J dropped 7 bases, with 14 bases sitting between them. CDR1 SQVTM and CDR2 ANQGSEA come from the germline V gene. This CDR3 region has 13 residues. The CDR3 sequence: CSATVYPANVLTF. The CDR3 nucleotides are TGCAGCGCGACAGTGTACCCCGCCAACGTCCTGACTTTC.